The 2 T cell receptor beta chains below come from one sample, sequenced in a study of shared T cell receptors in the human thymus. Measured with immunoSEQ multiplex PCR; TCRdb has only the in-frame clones, and not every one. Counted here are some 720,000 clones, 88% occurring once; the ten biggest clones make up around 0.0099%. These records were also assigned to another study, of human thymus T cells.

The sequencing sample was made of thymocytes. These receptors originate from a boy under three years old with a congenital heart defect.

V usage is TRBV2 and J usage is TRBJ2-2; 8 bases fit TRBD1. This CDR3 is built from 16 residues. The V gene end was trimmed by 1 base and the J gene end by 7 bases; junction bases not matched to a gene: 8. Germline V CDR1 and CDR2: SNHLY, FYNNEI. The CDR3 here is CASSEVEDRDNGELFF. For the CDR3, the DNA is TGTGCCAGCAGTGAAGTCGAGGACAGGGACAACGGGGAGCTGTTTTTT.

The chain links TRBV15 to TRBJ2-3; D might be TRBD2 (6 bases). Trimming removed 0 bases at V and 2 bases at J, with 18 bases between. This CDR3 has 18 residues. Germline V gene data show CDR1 as LNHNV and CDR2 as YYDKDF (reference sequence). The chain's CDR3 is CATSRDPASAHLTDTQYF. CDR3 bases: TGTGCCACCAGCAGAGATCCGGCTAGCGCACACCTCACAGATACGCAGTATTTT.